These T cell receptor beta chains were read from a single sample in a study of T cell repertoires in cytomegalovirus infection. TCRdb called the reads again in MiXCR, with one record for every CDR3 protein. The sample has about a million distinct CDR3 sequences; roughly 31% are singletons. These receptors lack a known antigen. Sequenced material: cultured CD8+ T cells from PBMCs, taken from culture after CMV antigen stimulation. Source of these receptors: a human donor in good health (CMV status not recorded). Some clones in this sample may be carry-over from other donors' samples. Both conserved end residues are part of each CDR3. The D gene is left open where the match is weak. A clone size is listed for some rows: how often the clone was seen (once, few, many), or a class if it is expanded.

CDR3 DNA: TGTGCCAGCAGTTTCGTAGAAGATACGCAGTATTTT
CDR3 protein: CASSFVEDTQYF
J gene: TRBJ2-3
D gene: .
clone size: few
V gene: TRBV12-3/TRBV12-4

CDR3 DNA: TGTGCCAGCAGTTTATCGAGATATAATAGCAATCAGCCCCAGCATTTT
CDR3 protein: CASSLSRYNSNQPQHF
J gene: TRBJ1-5
D gene: .
clone size: .
V gene: TRBV27

CDR3 DNA: TGCAGTGCTAGAGATGATTGGAGCCCGAACACTGAAGCTTTCTTT
CDR3 protein: CSARDDWSPNTEAFF
J gene: TRBJ1-1
D gene: .
clone size: few
V gene: TRBV20-1

CDR3 DNA: TGCGCCAGCAGCCCTCCGGGGGTCGGCTACACCTTC
CDR3 protein: CASSPPGVGYTF
J gene: TRBJ1-2
D gene: .
clone size: .
V gene: TRBV4-1

CDR3 DNA: TGTGCCAGCAGCTTTAGCGGGGAGCTTCTCACAGATACGCAGTATTTT
CDR3 protein: CASSFSGELLTDTQYF
J gene: TRBJ2-3
D gene: TRBD2
clone size: many
V gene: TRBV7-2

CDR3 DNA: TGTGCCAGCAGCTTAGGTTACTCCAGTCCGAACACCGGGGAGCTGTTTTTT
CDR3 protein: CASSLGYSSPNTGELFF
J gene: TRBJ2-2
D gene: .
clone size: .
V gene: TRBV7-9

CDR3 DNA: TGCGCCAGCAGCCAAGGCGGGATAGCGGGGGATACCACAGATACGCAGTATTTT
CDR3 protein: CASSQGGIAGDTTDTQYF
J gene: TRBJ2-3
D gene: TRBD2
clone size: .
V gene: TRBV4-3

CDR3 DNA: TGTGCCAGCAGTACCCCATCCATTCAGGGGACTGAAGCTTTCTTT
CDR3 protein: CASSTPSIQGTEAFF
J gene: TRBJ1-1
D gene: .
clone size: few
V gene: TRBV12-3/TRBV12-4

CDR3 DNA: TGCGCCAGCAGCTTGGTGCCAGAACACTCCTATGGCTACACCTTC
CDR3 protein: CASSLVPEHSYGYTF
J gene: TRBJ1-2
D gene: .
clone size: .
V gene: TRBV5-1

CDR3 DNA: TGTGCCAGCAGACCCAGACAGGGGGCTATCTCTGGGGCCAACGTCCTGACTTTC
CDR3 protein: CASRPRQGAISGANVLTF
J gene: TRBJ2-6
D gene: TRBD1
clone size: .
V gene: TRBV7-6

CDR3 DNA: TGTGCCAGCAGTTTCCAGGGGGCATACTACAATGAGCAGTTCTTC
CDR3 protein: CASSFQGAYYNEQFF
J gene: TRBJ2-1
D gene: TRBD1
clone size: .
V gene: TRBV12-3/TRBV12-4

CDR3 DNA: TGCGCCAGCAGCTTGGTTACGTGGGGTGGCTACACCTTC
CDR3 protein: CASSLVTWGGYTF
J gene: TRBJ1-2
D gene: .
clone size: .
V gene: TRBV5-1

CDR3 DNA: TGTGCCAGCAGTCTTAGAAATAGCAATGAGCAGTTCTTC
CDR3 protein: CASSLRNSNEQFF
J gene: TRBJ2-1
D gene: .
clone size: .
V gene: TRBV12-3/TRBV12-4

CDR3 DNA: TGTGCCAGCAGTTACTCGGGACTAGCGGGGGGTCGCCGGGACAATGAGCAGTTCTTC
CDR3 protein: CASSYSGLAGGRRDNEQFF
J gene: TRBJ2-1
D gene: TRBD2
clone size: .
V gene: TRBV6-5

CDR3 DNA: TGTGCCACCAGCAGCAGAAGGGACACCGGGGAGCTGTTTTTT
CDR3 protein: CATSSRRDTGELFF
J gene: TRBJ2-2
D gene: .
clone size: .
V gene: TRBV15

CDR3 DNA: TGTGGGCTTGTCTCAGGGGGCGGTGAAGCTTTCTTT
CDR3 protein: CGLVSGGGEAFF
J gene: TRBJ1-1
D gene: TRBD1
clone size: few
V gene: TRBV19

CDR3 DNA: TGTGCCAGCAGCCAAGGCGCCGGGACAGGTTGGACAGATACGCAGTATTTT
CDR3 protein: CASSQGAGTGWTDTQYF
J gene: TRBJ2-3
D gene: TRBD1
clone size: once
V gene: TRBV3-1

CDR3 DNA: TGTGCCAGCAGCTTAGGCCTAGCGGGGGCGCATCTTACCTACGAGCAGTACTTC
CDR3 protein: CASSLGLAGAHLTYEQYF
J gene: TRBJ2-7
D gene: TRBD2
clone size: .
V gene: TRBV7-9

CDR3 DNA: TGTGCCAGCAGCTTAGGATTCAGGTGGACGGATACGCAGTATTTT
CDR3 protein: CASSLGFRWTDTQYF
J gene: TRBJ2-3
D gene: .
clone size: .
V gene: TRBV11-2

CDR3 DNA: TGCGCCAGCAGCCAAGATGAGTACGGTTACAATGAGCAGTTCTTC
CDR3 protein: CASSQDEYGYNEQFF
J gene: TRBJ2-1
D gene: .
clone size: few
V gene: TRBV4-1

CDR3 DNA: TGTGCCAGCAGCCAAACCAGCGGCACACTAAATGAAAAACTGTTTTTT
CDR3 protein: CASSQTSGTLNEKLFF
J gene: TRBJ1-4
D gene: .
clone size: few
V gene: TRBV14

CDR3 DNA: TGTGCCAGCAGCGTTCCGGGACAGGGGGAAGCTTTCTTT
CDR3 protein: CASSVPGQGEAFF
J gene: TRBJ1-1
D gene: TRBD1
clone size: .
V gene: TRBV7-3

CDR3 DNA: TGTGCCAGCAGCTTTGACAGCGTTTCATCACCCCTCCACTTT
CDR3 protein: CASSFDSVSSPLHF
J gene: TRBJ1-6
D gene: .
clone size: .
V gene: TRBV7-9

CDR3 DNA: TGTGCCAGCGAGACAGGGGTCGGAGCTTTCTTT
CDR3 protein: CASETGVGAFF
J gene: TRBJ1-1
D gene: TRBD1
clone size: .
V gene: TRBV6-1

CDR3 DNA: TGTGCCAGCAGCCTACGTGTACAGCAGCACCAAGAGACCCAGTACTTC
CDR3 protein: CASSLRVQQHQETQYF
J gene: TRBJ2-5
D gene: .
clone size: .
V gene: TRBV7-6

CDR3 DNA: TGTGCCAGCACCTTCCCAGGGAGATTGAACACTGAAGCTTTCTTT
CDR3 protein: CASTFPGRLNTEAFF
J gene: TRBJ1-1
D gene: .
clone size: .
V gene: TRBV6-2/TRBV6-3

CDR3 DNA: TGTGCCAGCGGAAGGCCCCCTAGCTCCTACAATGAGCAGTTCTTC
CDR3 protein: CASGRPPSSYNEQFF
J gene: TRBJ2-1
D gene: .
clone size: .
V gene: TRBV12-3/TRBV12-4

CDR3 DNA: TGCGCCAGCAGCCAAGTAGTTTCCGGGACTCATATATCCTACGAGCAGTACTTC
CDR3 protein: CASSQVVSGTHISYEQYF
J gene: TRBJ2-7
D gene: .
clone size: few
V gene: TRBV4-1

CDR3 DNA: TGTGCCAGCAGCTTAGGTGACGAGGGTTACGAGCAGTACTTC
CDR3 protein: CASSLGDEGYEQYF
J gene: TRBJ2-7
D gene: .
clone size: many
V gene: TRBV7-6

CDR3 DNA: TGTGCCAGCAGCTCAACATCTACCCTCGCGGGAAACACCATATATTTT
CDR3 protein: CASSSTSTLAGNTIYF
J gene: TRBJ1-3
D gene: .
clone size: few
V gene: TRBV7-8

CDR3 DNA: TGCGCCAGCAGCCAAAGCGGGACTAGCGTTCCAGAGACCCAGTACTTC
CDR3 protein: CASSQSGTSVPETQYF
J gene: TRBJ2-5
D gene: TRBD2
clone size: .
V gene: TRBV5-1

CDR3 DNA: TGTGCCAGCAGTTACCAGGGGACAGACTATGGCTACACCTTC
CDR3 protein: CASSYQGTDYGYTF
J gene: TRBJ1-2
D gene: TRBD1
clone size: few
V gene: TRBV6-2/TRBV6-3

CDR3 DNA: TGTGCCAGCAGCTTAGCCGTCAGCGATATTTCTTACGAGCAGTACTTC
CDR3 protein: CASSLAVSDISYEQYF
J gene: TRBJ2-7
D gene: .
clone size: .
V gene: TRBV7-9

CDR3 DNA: TGTGCCAGTAGCGCCTGGGACAGGGTTGGTCCTGAAGCTTTCTTT
CDR3 protein: CASSAWDRVGPEAFF
J gene: TRBJ1-1
D gene: TRBD1
clone size: .
V gene: TRBV19

CDR3 DNA: TGTACCAGCAGTGAAATTCAAGAGACCCAGTACTTC
CDR3 protein: CTSSEIQETQYF
J gene: TRBJ2-5
D gene: .
clone size: .
V gene: TRBV25-1

CDR3 DNA: TGCGCCAGCAGCCAAGATAGGGGGGCCTATGGCTACACCTTC
CDR3 protein: CASSQDRGAYGYTF
J gene: TRBJ1-2
D gene: .
clone size: .
V gene: TRBV4-3

CDR3 DNA: TGTGCCAGCAGCCCACTTGGCCCCCGGTCGGCCGGGGAGCTGTTTTTT
CDR3 protein: CASSPLGPRSAGELFF
J gene: TRBJ2-2
D gene: .
clone size: .
V gene: TRBV12-3/TRBV12-4

CDR3 DNA: TGTGCCAGCAGTTTCCTGACAGGGACCGACTATGGCTACACCTTC
CDR3 protein: CASSFLTGTDYGYTF
J gene: TRBJ1-2
D gene: TRBD1
clone size: .
V gene: TRBV6-1

CDR3 DNA: TGCGCCAGCAGCCAAGAACAGAGTTATGAAGCTTTCTTT
CDR3 protein: CASSQEQSYEAFF
J gene: TRBJ1-1
D gene: .
clone size: many
V gene: TRBV4-1

CDR3 DNA: TGCGCCAGCAGCTTGGGGGGTGACAGGGAGTATCAGCCCCAGCATTTT
CDR3 protein: CASSLGGDREYQPQHF
J gene: TRBJ1-5
D gene: TRBD1
clone size: few
V gene: TRBV5-1

CDR3 DNA: TGTGCCAGCAGCCCCCTTGGGAGGGGTAGCGGGGAGCTGTTTTTT
CDR3 protein: CASSPLGRGSGELFF
J gene: TRBJ2-2
D gene: TRBD2
clone size: few
V gene: TRBV7-2

CDR3 DNA: TGTGCCAGCAGTATGGGTGCGGCAGATACGCAGTATTTT
CDR3 protein: CASSMGAADTQYF
J gene: TRBJ2-3
D gene: .
clone size: few
V gene: TRBV6-5

CDR3 DNA: TGTGCCAGTAGTATAGTCCGGGACCAAAATCAGCCCCAGCATTTT
CDR3 protein: CASSIVRDQNQPQHF
J gene: TRBJ1-5
D gene: .
clone size: .
V gene: TRBV19

CDR3 DNA: TGTGCCAGCAGCGGACCGGGACTAGGTGTAAATGAGCAGTTCTTC
CDR3 protein: CASSGPGLGVNEQFF
J gene: TRBJ2-1
D gene: TRBD2
clone size: few
V gene: TRBV5-4

CDR3 DNA: TGTGCCAGCAGCGTAGGGACTAGATCCTACGAGCAGTACTTC
CDR3 protein: CASSVGTRSYEQYF
J gene: TRBJ2-7
D gene: TRBD2
clone size: .
V gene: TRBV9

CDR3 DNA: TGTGCCAGTAGTCAGATACGGACGGCTAACACTGAAGCTTTCTTT
CDR3 protein: CASSQIRTANTEAFF
J gene: TRBJ1-1
D gene: .
clone size: .
V gene: TRBV19

CDR3 DNA: TGTGCCATCAGTGAGCGGGGGGGCCGAGAGACCCAGTACTTC
CDR3 protein: CAISERGGRETQYF
J gene: TRBJ2-5
D gene: TRBD2
clone size: .
V gene: TRBV10-3

CDR3 DNA: TGTGCCAGCAGTGGGATGAGCTACCAAGAGACCCAGTACTTC
CDR3 protein: CASSGMSYQETQYF
J gene: TRBJ2-5
D gene: .
clone size: few
V gene: TRBV2

CDR3 DNA: TGTGCCAGCAGTCTGGGCGGCCAGGTAGATACGCAGTATTTT
CDR3 protein: CASSLGGQVDTQYF
J gene: TRBJ2-3
D gene: .
clone size: many
V gene: TRBV7-2